This T cell receptor (beta chain) derives from a study of blood T cell repertoires in COVID-19. About the study: In each case, the material was cDNA or gDNA derived from T cells, B-cell-depleted T cells, or PBMCs.

Clones were sequenced by immunoSEQ multiplex PCR, and TCRdb holds only the in-frame ones, with some missing. Altogether roughly 330,000 clones are present, 80% to 90% being singletons, with the ten largest covering roughly 5%. In assigning cohorts, the study relied on participant-reported clinical history. Per the germline V gene, CDR1 is MDHEN and CDR2 is SYDVKM. V shed 7 bases and J shed 3 bases, with 15 bases lying between them. The CDR3 runs to 15 residues. V gene TRBV28 combines with J gene TRBJ1-4; perhaps TRBD1 as D (5 bases). Sequencing was done on a sample of PBMCs or T cells enriched from blood (not recorded which). The TCR originated in a woman aged 30 to 39 who had recovered from COVID-19. Here the CDR3 DNA reads TGTGCCAGCATAAGCCCCCAAGGGGCTAATGAAAAACTGTTTTTT. Protein sequence: CASISPQGANEKLFF.